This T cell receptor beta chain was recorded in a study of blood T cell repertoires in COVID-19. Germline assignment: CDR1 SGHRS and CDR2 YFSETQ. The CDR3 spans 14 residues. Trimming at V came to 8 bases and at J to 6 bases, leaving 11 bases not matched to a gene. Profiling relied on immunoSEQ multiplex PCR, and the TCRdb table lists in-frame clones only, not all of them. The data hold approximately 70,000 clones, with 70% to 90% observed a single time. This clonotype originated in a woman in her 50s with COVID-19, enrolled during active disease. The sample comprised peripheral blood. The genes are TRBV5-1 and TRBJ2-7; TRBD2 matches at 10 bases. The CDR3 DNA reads TGCGCCAGTCACATAGCGGGAGGTTTAGCCGAGCAGTACTTC. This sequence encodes CASHIAGGLAEQYF.